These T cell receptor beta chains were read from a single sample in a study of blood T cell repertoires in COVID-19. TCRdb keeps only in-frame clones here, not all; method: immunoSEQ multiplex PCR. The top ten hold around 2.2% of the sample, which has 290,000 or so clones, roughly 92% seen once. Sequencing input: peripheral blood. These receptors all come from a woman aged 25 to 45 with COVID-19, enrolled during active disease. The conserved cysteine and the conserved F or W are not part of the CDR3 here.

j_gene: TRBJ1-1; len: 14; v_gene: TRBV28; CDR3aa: ASSPPARTQNTEAF
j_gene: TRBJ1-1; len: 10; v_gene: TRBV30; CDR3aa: AWNPGKGTAF
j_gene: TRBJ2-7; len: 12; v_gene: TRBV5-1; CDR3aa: ASSRGTSTYEQY
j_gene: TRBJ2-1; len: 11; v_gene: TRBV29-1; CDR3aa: SVVVSSYNEQF
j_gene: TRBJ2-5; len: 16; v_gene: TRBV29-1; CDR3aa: SVAQRGTGASSWETQY
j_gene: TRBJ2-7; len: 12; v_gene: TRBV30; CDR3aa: AWSPGTGRYEQY
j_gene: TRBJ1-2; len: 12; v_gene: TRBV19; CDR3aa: ASSSPIGSYGYT
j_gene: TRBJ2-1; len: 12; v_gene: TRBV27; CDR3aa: ASSRDSLYNEQF
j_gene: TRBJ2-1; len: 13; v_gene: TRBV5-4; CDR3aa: ASSFGQGTGYEQF
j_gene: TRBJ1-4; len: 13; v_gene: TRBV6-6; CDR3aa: ASTTRGATNEKLF
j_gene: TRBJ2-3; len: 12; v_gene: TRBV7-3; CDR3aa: ASSLQPGGDTQY
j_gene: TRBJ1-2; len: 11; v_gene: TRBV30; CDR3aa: AWENRGAYGYT
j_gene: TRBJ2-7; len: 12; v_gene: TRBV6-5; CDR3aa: ASSPLDRVREQY
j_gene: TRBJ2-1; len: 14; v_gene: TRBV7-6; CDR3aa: ASSFLAGGPGDEQF
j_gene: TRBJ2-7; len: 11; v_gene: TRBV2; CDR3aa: ASRGTGTYEQY
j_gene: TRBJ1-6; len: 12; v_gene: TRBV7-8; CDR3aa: ASSRGQDNSPLH
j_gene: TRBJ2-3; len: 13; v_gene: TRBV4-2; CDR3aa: ASSLAATSTDTQY
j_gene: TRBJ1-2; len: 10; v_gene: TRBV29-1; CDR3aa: SVGTGVYGYT
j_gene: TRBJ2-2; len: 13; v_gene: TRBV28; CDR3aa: ASSPGLLNTGELF
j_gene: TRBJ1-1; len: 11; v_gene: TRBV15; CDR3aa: ATGPGMNTEAF
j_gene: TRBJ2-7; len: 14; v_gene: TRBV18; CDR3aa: ASSPLIQGRVYEQY
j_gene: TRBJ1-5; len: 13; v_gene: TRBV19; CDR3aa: ASSIDGAGVQPQH
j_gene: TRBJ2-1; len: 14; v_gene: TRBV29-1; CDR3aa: SVEDPDRNSYNEQF
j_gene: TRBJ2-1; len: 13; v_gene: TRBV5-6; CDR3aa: ASNLGLAAYNEQF